Following are 17 T cell receptor beta chains from one sample sequenced in a study of blood T cell repertoires in COVID-19. TCRdb keeps only in-frame clones here, not all; method: immunoSEQ multiplex PCR. The sample lists a few hundred thousand clones, approximately 80% occurring once. Sequencing was carried out using peripheral blood. The source of these receptors is a woman aged 80 or over with acute or convalescent COVID-19.

The rearrangement joins TRBV18 to TRBJ2-7; D is possibly TRBD2 (6 bases). V was cut by 1 base and J by 6 bases, with 16 bases left in between. The CDR3 spans 15 residues. Germline V lookup: CDR1 KGHSH, CDR2 LQKENI. CDR3 coding DNA: TGTGCCAGCTCACCACAGGAGACTAGAAATTCCGAGCAGTACTTC. This encodes CASSPQETRNSEQYF.

V gene TRBV24-1 combines with J gene TRBJ2-2; 7 bases are a match to TRBD1. Germline V lookup: CDR1 KGHDR, CDR2 SFDVKD. With V trimmed by 3 bases and J by 0 bases, 3 bases remained unmatched. This CDR3 contains 16 residues. The CDR3 DNA is TGTGCCACCAGTGATCCAGGGACAGCGAACACCGGGGAGCTGTTTTTT. Its translation is CATSDPGTANTGELFF.

The chain carries TRBV14 and TRBJ1-6; 7 bases line up with TRBD1. The CDR3 contains 19 residues. The germline V gene encodes CDR1 SGHDN and CDR2 FVKESK. The junction had 13 bases not matched to a gene; V was cut back by 4 bases and J by 1 base. The CDR3 loop reads CASSRRDSTTKSYNSPLHF. The CDR3 nucleotides are TGTGCCAGCAGCCGCCGGGACAGTACAACGAAGTCCTATAATTCACCCCTCCACTTT.

A remark on this clone: The germline gene is not matched at one end of the junction; a read error may be the cause. The gene calls are TRBV29-1 and TRBJ2-7; 13 nucleotides line up with TRBD2. This CDR3 has 17 amino acids. The germline V gene has CDR1 SQVTM and CDR2 ANQGSEA. CDR3 sequence reads: CSVEATSTSGRGYEQYF. The CDR3 DNA reads TGCAGCGTCGAAGCGACTTCAACTAGCGGGAGGGGTTACGAGCAGTACTTC.

The V gene is TRBV9, the J gene TRBJ2-1, with D unresolved. Germline loops: CDR1 SGDLS, CDR2 YYNGEE. Trimming stripped 1 base from V and 6 bases from J, with 8 bases between. The length of the CDR3 is 13 residues. CDR3 sequence: CASSVSPGNEQFF. In DNA, the CDR3 is TGTGCCAGCAGCGTATCTCCGGGCAATGAGCAGTTCTTC.

This rearrangement joins TRBV5-4 to TRBJ2-5; 7 positions agree with TRBD2. Germline V CDR1 and CDR2: SGHNT, YYREEE (reference sequence). The CDR3 contains 15 residues. Trimming cost V 4 bases and J 5 bases; bases outside gene matches: 11. CDR3 in amino acids: CASSVPRRGVETQYF. The CDR3 bases are TGTGCCAGCAGCGTACCCCGTCGGGGGGTGGAGACCCAGTACTTC.

The chain has TRBV11-3 and TRBJ1-1; 10 bases are a match to TRBD1. Germline V gives CDR1 SGHNT, CDR2 YENEEA. The CDR3 is 15 amino acids. The J segment lost 7 bases and the V segment lost 1 base, leaving 6 bases of the junction unmatched. CDR3 in amino acids: CASSLAPGTGVEAFF. Here the CDR3 DNA reads TGTGCCAGCAGCTTAGCGCCCGGGACAGGGGTTGAAGCTTTCTTT. Complete variable domain (other parts from reference TRBV11-3 and TRBJ1-1): EAGVVQSPRYKIIEKKQPVAFWCNPISGHNTLYWYLQNLGQGPELLIRYENEEAVDDSQLPKDRFSAERLKGVDSTLKIQPAELGDSAVYLCASSLAPGTGVEAFFGQGTRLTVV.

About this clone: At the DNA level, this CDR3 is encoded by other sequences in the same sample as well. As DNA, the CDR3 is TGTGCCAGCAGTTTTTCGGACAGGGGCGAGCAGTACTTC. Amino acids: CASSFSDRGEQYF. V usage is TRBV28 and J usage is TRBJ2-7; the match to TRBD1 covers 9 bases. The germline V gene has CDR1 MDHEN and CDR2 SYDVKM. V dropped 3 bases and J dropped 6; count of bases not matched to a gene: 3. CDR3 size: 13 residues.

J is TRBJ1-2 and V is TRBV10-2; 8 bases agree with TRBD1. CDR3 length: 13 amino acids. V trimming: 7 bases; J trimming: 4 bases; junction bases outside the gene matches: 5. Germline-derived CDR1 and CDR2 are WSHSY and SAAADI. CDR3 loop: CASNIQGAYGYTF. CDR3 sequence (DNA): TGCGCCAGCAATATTCAGGGGGCCTATGGCTACACCTTC.

This sequence joins TRBV5-1 and TRBJ1-2; 8 bases line up with TRBD1. The junction had 10 bases not matched to a gene; V was cut back by 4 bases and J by 5 bases. CDR1 and CDR2 from the germline V gene are SGHRS and YFSETQ. The CDR3 extends over 15 amino acids. The chain's CDR3 is CASSRSGGVGYGYTF. CDR3 coding DNA: TGCGCCAGCAGCCGGTCAGGGGGCGTGGGGTATGGCTACACCTTC.

J is TRBJ2-1 and V is TRBV9; 8 positions agree with TRBD2. CDR1 is SGDLS and CDR2 is YYNGEE in the germline V gene. V gave up 4 bases and J gave up 1 base; unmatched junction bases: 7. This CDR3 has 16 residues. CDR3 nucleotides: TGTGCCAGCAGCCCCCTGAGCGGGGGTTCCTACAATGAGCAGTTCTTC. Its translation is CASSPLSGGSYNEQFF.

The rearrangement links TRBV7-3 to TRBJ1-1, with D unresolved. The CDR3 runs to 13 residues. The germline gives CDR1 SGHTA, CDR2 FQGTGA. V lost 5 bases and J 1 base, leaving 8 bases between the germline ends. The CDR3: CASSQARNTEAFF. DNA of the CDR3: TGTGCCAGCAGCCAGGCCCGGAACACTGAAGCTTTCTTT. Full variable domain (remainder filled in from reference TRBV7-3 and TRBJ1-1): GAGVSQTPSNKVTEKGKYVELRCDPISGHTALYWYRQSLGQGPEFLIYFQGTGAADDSGLPNDRFFAVRPEGSVSTLKIQRTERGDSAVYLCASSQARNTEAFFGQGTRLTVV.

This clone showed up just once. The V call is TRBV5-1, the J call TRBJ2-2; 7 nucleotides agree with TRBD1. The CDR3 loop spans 16 amino acids. Germline trimming cut 3 bases from V and 1 base from J; bases unmatched to any gene: 6. Germline lookup yields CDR1 SGHRS and CDR2 YFSETQ. The CDR3: CASSSRDSLNTGELFF. In DNA, the CDR3 is TGCGCCAGCAGCTCTAGGGACAGTCTGAACACCGGGGAGCTGTTTTTT.

The chain employs TRBV5-4 and TRBJ1-1, with D possibly matching TRBD1 (6 bases). CDR1 and CDR2 from the germline V gene are SGHNT and YYREEE (reference sequence). Trimming removed 2 bases from V and 6 bases from J, with 14 bases in between. The CDR3 totals 14 residues. The CDR3 coding sequence is TGTGCCAGCAGCTTCGGGCAGGGGATCTCTGAAGCTTTCTTT. Amino acids: CASSFGQGISEAFF.

There are a few counts of this clone. This chain connects TRBV11-2 to TRBJ2-5; 9 bases fit TRBD1. The CDR3 is 17 amino acids. From germline, CDR1 is SGHAT and CDR2 FQNNGV. Trimming took 5 bases from V and 4 from J; bases not matched to a gene: 14. The CDR3 nucleotides read TGTGCCAGCAGCCGCTGGACCGGGACAGGGATCGTAGAGACCCAGTACTTC. It codes for CASSRWTGTGIVETQYF.

The chain recombines TRBV6-1 with TRBJ1-4, with a possible D match to TRBD1 (6 bases). This CDR3 has 15 amino acids. V gave up 1 base and J gave up 8 bases, with 14 bases separating them. CDR1 is MNHNS, CDR2 SASEGT, per germline. CDR3 bases: TGTGCCAGCAGTGAAGTACCCGGACAGCAAGAAAAACTGTTTTTT. It is translated as CASSEVPGQQEKLFF.

The chain employs TRBV6-2 or TRBV6-3 and TRBJ1-1; 7 bases map to TRBD1. After removal of 6 bases from V and 0 bases from J, the junction contained 4 bases not matched to a gene. This CDR3 region has 14 residues. CDR1 is MNHEY and CDR2 is SVGEGT in the germline V gene. The CDR3 bases are TGTGCCAGCAGCCTTGGGACAGTGAACACTGAAGCTTTCTTT. Translation gives CASSLGTVNTEAFF.